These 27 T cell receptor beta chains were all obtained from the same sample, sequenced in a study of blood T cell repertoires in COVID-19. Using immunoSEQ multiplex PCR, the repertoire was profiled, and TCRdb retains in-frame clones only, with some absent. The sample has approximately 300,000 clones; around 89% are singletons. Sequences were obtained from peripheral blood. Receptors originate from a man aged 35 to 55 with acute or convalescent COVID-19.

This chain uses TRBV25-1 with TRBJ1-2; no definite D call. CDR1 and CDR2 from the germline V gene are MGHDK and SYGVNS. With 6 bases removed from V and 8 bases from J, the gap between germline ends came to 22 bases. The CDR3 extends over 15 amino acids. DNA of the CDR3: TGTGCCAGCAGGCGAGGCAGGACTCGCCAGGTAGGCTACACCTTC. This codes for CASRRGRTRQVGYTF.

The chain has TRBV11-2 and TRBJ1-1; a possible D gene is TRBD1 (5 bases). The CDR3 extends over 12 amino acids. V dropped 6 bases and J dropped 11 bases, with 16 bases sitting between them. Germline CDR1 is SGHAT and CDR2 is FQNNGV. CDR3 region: CASSSQAPLAFF. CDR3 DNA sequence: TGTGCCAGCAGTTCACAGGCGCCTCTGGCTTTCTTT. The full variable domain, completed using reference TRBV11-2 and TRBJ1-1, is EAGVAQSPRYKIIEKRQSVAFWCNPISGHATLYWYQQILGQGPKLLIQFQNNGVVDDSQLPKDRFSAERLKGVDSTLKIQPAKLEDSAVYLCASSSQAPLAFFGQGTRLTVV.

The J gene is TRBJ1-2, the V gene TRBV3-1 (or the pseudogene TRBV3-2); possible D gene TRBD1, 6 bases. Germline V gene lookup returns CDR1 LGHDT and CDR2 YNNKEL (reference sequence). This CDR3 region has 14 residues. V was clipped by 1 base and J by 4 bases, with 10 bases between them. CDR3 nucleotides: TGTGCCAGCAGCCAAGGGGACACAAGCTATGGCTACACCTTC. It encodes CASSQGDTSYGYTF.

The CDR3 DNA reads TGTGCCAGCAGTCTCTTGGGGGCGAATTCACCCCTCCACTTT. It specifies CASSLLGANSPLHF. The chain is built from TRBV27 and TRBJ1-6; perhaps TRBD1 as D (6 bases). V shed 5 bases and J shed 7 bases, with 12 bases lying between them. Germline loops: CDR1 MNHEY, CDR2 SMNVEV (reference sequence). There are 14 residues in the CDR3.

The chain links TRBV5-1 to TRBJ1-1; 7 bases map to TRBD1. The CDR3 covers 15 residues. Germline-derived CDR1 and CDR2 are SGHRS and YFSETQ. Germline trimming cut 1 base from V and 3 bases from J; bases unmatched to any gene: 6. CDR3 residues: CASSLISTGDTEAFF. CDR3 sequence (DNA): TGCGCCAGCAGCTTGATTAGTACAGGGGACACTGAAGCTTTCTTT.

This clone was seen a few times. The CDR3 bases are TGTGCCAGCAGCCCGTCCGGGACACCCTATGGCTACACCTTC. Translating it yields CASSPSGTPYGYTF. V is TRBV14 and J is TRBJ1-2; D may be TRBD1 (6 bases). The germline V and J ends were trimmed by 4 bases and 4 bases, with 13 bases remaining between them. This CDR3 region has 14 residues. Germline assignment: CDR1 SGHDN and CDR2 FVKESK.

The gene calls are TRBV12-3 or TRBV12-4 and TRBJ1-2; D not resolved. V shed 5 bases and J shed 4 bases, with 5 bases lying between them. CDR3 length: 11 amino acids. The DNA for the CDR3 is TGTGCCAGCAGTCTGAGCTATGGCTACACCTTC. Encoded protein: CASSLSYGYTF.

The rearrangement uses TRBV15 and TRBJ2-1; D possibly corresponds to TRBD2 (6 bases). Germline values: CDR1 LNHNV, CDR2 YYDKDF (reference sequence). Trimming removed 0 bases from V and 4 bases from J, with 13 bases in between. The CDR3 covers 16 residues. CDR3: CATSRDRRGDYNEQFF. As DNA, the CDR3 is TGTGCCACCAGCAGAGATAGGCGGGGTGATTACAATGAGCAGTTCTTC.

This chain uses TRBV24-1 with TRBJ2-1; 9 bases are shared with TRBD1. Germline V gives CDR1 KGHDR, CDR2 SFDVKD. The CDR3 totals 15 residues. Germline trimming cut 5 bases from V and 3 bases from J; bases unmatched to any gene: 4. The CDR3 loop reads CATSGEGQGYNEQFF. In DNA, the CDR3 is TGTGCCACCAGTGGCGAGGGACAGGGCTACAATGAGCAGTTCTTC.

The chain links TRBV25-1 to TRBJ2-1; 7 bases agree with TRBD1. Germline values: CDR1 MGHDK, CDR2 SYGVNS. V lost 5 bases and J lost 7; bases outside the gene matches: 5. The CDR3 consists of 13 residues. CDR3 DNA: TGTGCCAGCAGTACCGGGACAGCGAATGAGCAGTTCTTC. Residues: CASSTGTANEQFF.

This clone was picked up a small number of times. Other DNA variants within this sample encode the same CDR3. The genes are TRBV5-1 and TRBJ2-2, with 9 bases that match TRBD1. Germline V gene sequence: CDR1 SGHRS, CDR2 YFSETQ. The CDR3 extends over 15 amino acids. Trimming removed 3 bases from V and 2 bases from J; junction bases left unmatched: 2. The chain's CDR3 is CASSWGQGNTGELFF. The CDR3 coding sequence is TGCGCCAGCAGCTGGGGACAGGGCAACACCGGGGAGCTGTTTTTT.

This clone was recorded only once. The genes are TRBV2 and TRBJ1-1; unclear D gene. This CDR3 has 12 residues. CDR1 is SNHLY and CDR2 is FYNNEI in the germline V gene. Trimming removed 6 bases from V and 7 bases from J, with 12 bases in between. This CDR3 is CASSPRGGEAFF. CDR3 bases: TGTGCCAGCAGCCCACGGGGAGGTGAAGCTTTCTTT.

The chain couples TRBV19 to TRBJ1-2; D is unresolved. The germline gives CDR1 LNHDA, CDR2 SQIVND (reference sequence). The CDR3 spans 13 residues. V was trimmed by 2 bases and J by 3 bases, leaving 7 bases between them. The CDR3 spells CASSILAHYGYTF. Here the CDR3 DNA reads TGTGCCAGTAGTATATTGGCTCACTATGGCTACACCTTC.

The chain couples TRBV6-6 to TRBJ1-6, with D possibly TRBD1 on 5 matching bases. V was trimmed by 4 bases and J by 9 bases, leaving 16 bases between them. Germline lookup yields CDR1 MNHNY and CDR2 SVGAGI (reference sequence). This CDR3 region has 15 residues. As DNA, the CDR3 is TGTGCCAGCAGTTCCCAGGGAGGGAAACTTTCACCCCTCCACTTT. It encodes CASSSQGGKLSPLHF.

Here the CDR3 DNA reads TGTGCCAGCAGTTACTCAGGGGGCTGGCCCCAGCATTTT. The encoded protein is CASSYSGGWPQHF. The V call is TRBV6-5, the J call TRBJ1-5, with 7 bases fitting TRBD1. This CDR3 contains 13 residues. The junction had 2 bases not matched to a gene; V was cut back by 0 bases and J by 9 bases. Germline CDR1 is MNHEY and CDR2 is SVGAGI.

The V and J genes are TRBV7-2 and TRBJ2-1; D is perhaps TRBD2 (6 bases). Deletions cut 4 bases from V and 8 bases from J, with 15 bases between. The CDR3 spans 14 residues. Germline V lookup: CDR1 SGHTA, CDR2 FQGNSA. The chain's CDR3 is CASSSPDWGDEQFF. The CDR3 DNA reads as TGTGCCAGCAGCTCCCCGGACTGGGGGGATGAGCAGTTCTTC.

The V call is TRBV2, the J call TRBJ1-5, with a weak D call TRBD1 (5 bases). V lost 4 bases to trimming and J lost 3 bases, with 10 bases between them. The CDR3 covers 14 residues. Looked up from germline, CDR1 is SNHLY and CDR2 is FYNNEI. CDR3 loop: CASSVGGINQPQHF. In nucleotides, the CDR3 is TGTGCCAGCAGTGTGGGGGGAATCAATCAGCCCCAGCATTTT.

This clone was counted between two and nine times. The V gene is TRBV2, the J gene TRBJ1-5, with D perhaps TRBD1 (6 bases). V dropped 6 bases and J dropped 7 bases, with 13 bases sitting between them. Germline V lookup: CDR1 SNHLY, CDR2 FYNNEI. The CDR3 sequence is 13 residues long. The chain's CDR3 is CASSRTGSQPQHF. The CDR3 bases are TGTGCCAGCAGCCGTACAGGGTCGCAGCCCCAGCATTTT.

This CDR3 reads CASSYSTGGTEAFF. For the CDR3, the DNA is TGTGCCAGCAGTTATTCGACAGGGGGTACTGAAGCTTTCTTT. The J gene is TRBJ1-1, the V gene TRBV2; 9 nucleotides match TRBD1. Germline CDR1 SNHLY, CDR2 FYNNEI. This CDR3 comprises 14 residues. Trimming cost V 5 bases and J 5 bases; bases outside gene matches: 6. The variable domain in full, with the rest retrieved from reference TRBV2 and TRBJ1-1, is EPEVTQTPSHQVTQMGQEVILRCVPISNHLYFYWYRQILGQKVEFLVSFYNNEISEKSEIFDDQFSVERPDGSNFTLKIRSTKLEDSAMYFCASSYSTGGTEAFFGQGTRLTVV.

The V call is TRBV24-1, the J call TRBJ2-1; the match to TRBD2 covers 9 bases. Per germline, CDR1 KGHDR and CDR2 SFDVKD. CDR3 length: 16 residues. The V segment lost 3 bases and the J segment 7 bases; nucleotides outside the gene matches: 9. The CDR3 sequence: CATSDRTSVKRNEQFF. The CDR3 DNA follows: TGTGCCACCAGTGATCGGACTAGCGTGAAAAGGAATGAGCAGTTCTTC.

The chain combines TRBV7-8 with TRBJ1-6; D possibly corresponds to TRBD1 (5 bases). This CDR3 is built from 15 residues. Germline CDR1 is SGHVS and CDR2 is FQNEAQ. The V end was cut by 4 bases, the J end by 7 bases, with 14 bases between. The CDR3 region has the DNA TGTGCCAGCAGCTCCTCAGGGATGATGAATTCACCCCTCCACTTT. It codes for CASSSSGMMNSPLHF.

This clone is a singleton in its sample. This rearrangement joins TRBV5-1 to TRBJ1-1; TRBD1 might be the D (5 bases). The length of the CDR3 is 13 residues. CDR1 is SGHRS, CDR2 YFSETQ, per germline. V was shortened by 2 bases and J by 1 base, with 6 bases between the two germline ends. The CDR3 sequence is CASSFTGNTEAFF. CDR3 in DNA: TGCGCCAGCAGCTTTACAGGGAACACTGAAGCTTTCTTT.

The CDR3 reads CASWETWTGGKDTQYF. CDR3 coding DNA: TGTGCCAGCTGGGAAACCTGGACAGGGGGAAAGGATACGCAGTATTTT. The rearrangement uses TRBV2 and TRBJ2-3; 10 bases are a match to TRBD1. The CDR3 consists of 16 residues. Losses at the gene ends were 8 bases for V and 6 bases for J; bases not matched to a gene: 14. Germline V gene sequence: CDR1 SNHLY, CDR2 FYNNEI.

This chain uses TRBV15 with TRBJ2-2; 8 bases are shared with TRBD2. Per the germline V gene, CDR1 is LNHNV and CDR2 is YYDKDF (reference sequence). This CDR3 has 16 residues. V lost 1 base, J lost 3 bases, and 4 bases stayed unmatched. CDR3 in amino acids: CATSRAGRGDTGELFF. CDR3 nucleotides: TGTGCCACCAGCAGAGCCGGGCGGGGGGACACCGGGGAGCTGTTTTTT.

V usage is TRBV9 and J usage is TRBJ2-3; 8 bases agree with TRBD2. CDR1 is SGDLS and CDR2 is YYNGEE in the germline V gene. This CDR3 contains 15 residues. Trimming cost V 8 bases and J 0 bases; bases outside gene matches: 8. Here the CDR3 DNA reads TGTGCCAGTACGCCGGGAGGGGCTAGCACAGATACGCAGTATTTT. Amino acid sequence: CASTPGGASTDTQYF. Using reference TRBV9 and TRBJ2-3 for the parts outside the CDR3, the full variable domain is DSGVTQTPKHLITATGQRVTLRCSPRSGDLSVYWYQQSLDQGLQFLIQYYNGEERAKGNILERFSAQQFPDLHSELNLSSLELGDSALYFCASTPGGASTDTQYFGPGTRLTVL.

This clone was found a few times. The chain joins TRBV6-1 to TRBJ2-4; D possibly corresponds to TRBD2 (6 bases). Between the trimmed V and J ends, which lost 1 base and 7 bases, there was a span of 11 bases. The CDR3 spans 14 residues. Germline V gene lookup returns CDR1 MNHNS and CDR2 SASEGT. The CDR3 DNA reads TGTGCCAGCAGTGAAGTTACGGAGGGGAACATTCAGTACTTC. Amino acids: CASSEVTEGNIQYF.

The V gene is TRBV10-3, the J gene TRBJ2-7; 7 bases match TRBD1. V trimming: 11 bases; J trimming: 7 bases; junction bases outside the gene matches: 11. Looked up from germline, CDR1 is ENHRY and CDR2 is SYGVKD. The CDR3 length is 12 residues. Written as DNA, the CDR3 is TGTGCCGTCGGACAGGAGCAGGGGGAGCAGTACTTC. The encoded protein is CAVGQEQGEQYF.